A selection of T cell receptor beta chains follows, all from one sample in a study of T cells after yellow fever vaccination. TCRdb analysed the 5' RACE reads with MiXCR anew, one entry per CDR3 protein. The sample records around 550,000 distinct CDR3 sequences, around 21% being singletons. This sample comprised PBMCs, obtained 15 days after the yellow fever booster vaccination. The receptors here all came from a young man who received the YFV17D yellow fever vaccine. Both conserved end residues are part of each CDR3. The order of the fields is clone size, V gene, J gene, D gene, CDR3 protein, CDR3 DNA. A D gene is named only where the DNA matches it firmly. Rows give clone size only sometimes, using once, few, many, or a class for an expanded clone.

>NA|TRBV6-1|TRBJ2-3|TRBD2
CASHRAGGLDTQYF
TGTGCCAGTCACAGGGCGGGAGGTTTAGATACGCAGTATTTT
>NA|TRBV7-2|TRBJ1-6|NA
CASSLQGTSPLHF
TGTGCCAGCAGCTTACAGGGGACGTCACCCCTCCACTTT
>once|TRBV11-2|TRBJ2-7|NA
CASSLRLGSSYEQYF
TGTGCCAGCAGCTTAAGGTTGGGCTCATCCTACGAGCAGTACTTC
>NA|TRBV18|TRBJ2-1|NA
CASSPFTEANNEQFF
TGTGCCAGCTCACCCTTTACCGAGGCCAACAATGAGCAGTTCTTC
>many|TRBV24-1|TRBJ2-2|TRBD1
CATSEPGTGRDTGELFF
TGTGCCACCAGTGAGCCCGGGACAGGGAGGGACACCGGGGAGCTGTTTTTT
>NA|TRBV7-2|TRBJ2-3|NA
CASSLPRADTQYF
TGTGCCAGCAGCTTACCGCGGGCAGATACGCAGTATTTT
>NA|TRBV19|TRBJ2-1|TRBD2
CASRLTSGRSNEQFF
TGTGCCAGTAGACTTACTAGCGGGAGGTCCAATGAGCAGTTCTTC
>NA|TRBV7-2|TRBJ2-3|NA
CASSLVWPGTGTDTQYF
TGTGCCAGCAGCTTAGTCTGGCCGGGGACTGGCACAGATACGCAGTATTTT
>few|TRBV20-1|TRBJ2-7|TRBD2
CSAEPASGSGASAEQYF
TGCAGTGCCGAACCGGCTAGCGGGAGTGGAGCTTCTGCCGAGCAGTACTTC
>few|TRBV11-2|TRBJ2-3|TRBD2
CASSLTPPSGTHLSDTQYF
TGTGCCAGCAGCTTAACCCCTCCGAGCGGGACCCACCTCTCAGATACGCAGTATTTT
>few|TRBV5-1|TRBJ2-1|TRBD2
CASSRMPSGEYNEQFF
TGCGCCAGCAGCCGAATGCCTAGCGGAGAATACAATGAGCAGTTCTTC
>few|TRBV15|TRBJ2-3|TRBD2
CATSRVPGGPPLYTQYF
TGTGCCACCAGCAGAGTTCCGGGAGGGCCGCCGTTATATACGCAGTATTTT
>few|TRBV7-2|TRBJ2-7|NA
CASSQAQTGANEQYF
TGTGCCAGCAGCCAAGCGCAAACGGGAGCAAACGAGCAGTACTTC
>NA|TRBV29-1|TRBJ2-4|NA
CSVGGQFKNIQYF
TGCAGCGTCGGCGGGCAATTTAAAAACATTCAGTACTTC
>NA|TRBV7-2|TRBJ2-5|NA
CASSSHHRPTETQYF
TGTGCCAGCAGCTCCCATCACAGACCAACGGAGACCCAGTACTTC
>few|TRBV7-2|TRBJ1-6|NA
CASRQQGRSPLHF
TGTGCCAGCAGGCAGCAGGGAAGGTCACCCCTCCACTTT
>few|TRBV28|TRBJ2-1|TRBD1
CASSPTAQTGGGGDEQFF
TGTGCCAGCAGTCCTACCGCCCAAACAGGGGGCGGGGGCGATGAGCAGTTCTTC
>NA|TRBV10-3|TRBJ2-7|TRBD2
CAIRASGPNEQYF
TGTGCCATCAGGGCTAGCGGCCCTAACGAGCAGTACTTC
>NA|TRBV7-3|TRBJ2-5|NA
CASSLTVRETQYF
TGTGCCAGCAGCTTAACGGTGCGGGAGACCCAGTACTTC
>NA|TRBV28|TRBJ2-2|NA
CASSERAGELFF
TGTGCCAGCAGTGAGAGGGCCGGGGAGCTGTTTTTT
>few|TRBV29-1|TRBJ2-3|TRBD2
CSAIEREGRNTQYF
TGCAGCGCAATAGAGCGGGAGGGCCGAAATACGCAGTATTTT
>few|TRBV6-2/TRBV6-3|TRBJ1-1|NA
CASSPSPTNTEAFF
TGTGCCAGCAGTCCCTCCCCCACGAACACTGAAGCTTTCTTT
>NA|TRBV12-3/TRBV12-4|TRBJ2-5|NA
CASSFTIQETQYF
TGTGCCAGCAGTTTTACTATACAAGAGACCCAGTACTTC
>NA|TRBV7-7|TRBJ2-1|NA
CASSDRLGDSYNEQFF
TGTGCCAGCAGCGACAGGTTAGGGGACTCCTACAATGAGCAGTTCTTC
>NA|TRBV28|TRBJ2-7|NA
CASSSLNSHEQYF
TGTGCCAGCAGTTCCCTAAACTCCCACGAGCAGTACTTC
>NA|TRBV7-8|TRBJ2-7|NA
CASSLTPSRGPYEQYF
TGTGCCAGCAGCTTAACCCCTTCTAGGGGCCCCTACGAGCAGTACTTC
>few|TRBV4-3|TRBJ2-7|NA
CASSQDPSATYEQYF
TGCGCCAGCAGCCAAGATCCTAGCGCGACCTACGAGCAGTACTTC
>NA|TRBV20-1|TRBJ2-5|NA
CSAQGSQETQYF
TGCAGTGCTCAGGGGTCCCAAGAGACCCAGTACTTC
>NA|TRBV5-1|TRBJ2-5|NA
CASTAAGVMTETQYF
TGCGCCAGCACCGCTGCAGGAGTAATGACAGAGACCCAGTACTTC
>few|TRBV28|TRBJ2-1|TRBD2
CASSTSDLPGLAGGDEQFF
TGTGCCAGCAGTACAAGCGACCTCCCGGGACTAGCGGGAGGGGATGAGCAGTTCTTC
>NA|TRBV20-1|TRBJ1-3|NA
CSAPRAGAGNTIYF
TGCAGTGCTCCTAGGGCGGGAGCTGGAAACACCATATATTTT
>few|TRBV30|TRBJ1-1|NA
CAWTLLLMGREAFF
TGTGCCTGGACCCTACTTCTGATGGGGCGGGAAGCTTTCTTT
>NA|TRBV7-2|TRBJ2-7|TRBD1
CASSNRDRSYEQYF
TGTGCCAGCAGCAACCGGGACAGGTCCTACGAGCAGTACTTC
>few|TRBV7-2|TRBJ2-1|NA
CASSLVGWGSNNEQFF
TGTGCCAGCAGCTTAGTAGGGTGGGGAAGTAACAATGAGCAGTTCTTC
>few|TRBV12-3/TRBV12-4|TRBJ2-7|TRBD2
CASQTSGSSGEQYF
TGTGCCAGCCAGACTAGCGGGAGTTCTGGCGAGCAGTACTTC
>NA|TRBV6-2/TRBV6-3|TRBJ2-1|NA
CASSYGSGYNEQFF
TGTGCCAGCAGTTACGGGAGTGGGTACAATGAGCAGTTCTTC
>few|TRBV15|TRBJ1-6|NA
CATSRDSSPLHF
TGTGCCACCAGCAGAGATTCCTCACCCCTCCACTTT
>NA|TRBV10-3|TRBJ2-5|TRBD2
CAIGGGFQETQYF
TGTGCCATCGGGGGGGGGTTTCAAGAGACCCAGTACTTC
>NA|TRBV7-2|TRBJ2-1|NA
CASSPEFHEQFF
TGTGCCAGCAGCCCTGAATTCCATGAGCAGTTCTTC
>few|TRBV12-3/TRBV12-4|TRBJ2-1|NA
CASRVGRWGVSYNEQFF
TGTGCCAGCAGAGTCGGTAGATGGGGGGTATCCTACAATGAGCAGTTCTTC
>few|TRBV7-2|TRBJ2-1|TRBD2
CASSALAGGVVEQFF
TGTGCCAGCAGCGCCCTAGCGGGAGGTGTCGTTGAGCAGTTCTTC
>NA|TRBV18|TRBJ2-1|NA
CASSPQGINEQFF
TGTGCCAGCTCACCACAGGGAATCAATGAGCAGTTCTTC
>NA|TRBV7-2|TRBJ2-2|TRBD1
CASRRQGATPGELFF
TGTGCCAGCAGAAGACAGGGGGCTACACCCGGGGAGCTGTTTTTT